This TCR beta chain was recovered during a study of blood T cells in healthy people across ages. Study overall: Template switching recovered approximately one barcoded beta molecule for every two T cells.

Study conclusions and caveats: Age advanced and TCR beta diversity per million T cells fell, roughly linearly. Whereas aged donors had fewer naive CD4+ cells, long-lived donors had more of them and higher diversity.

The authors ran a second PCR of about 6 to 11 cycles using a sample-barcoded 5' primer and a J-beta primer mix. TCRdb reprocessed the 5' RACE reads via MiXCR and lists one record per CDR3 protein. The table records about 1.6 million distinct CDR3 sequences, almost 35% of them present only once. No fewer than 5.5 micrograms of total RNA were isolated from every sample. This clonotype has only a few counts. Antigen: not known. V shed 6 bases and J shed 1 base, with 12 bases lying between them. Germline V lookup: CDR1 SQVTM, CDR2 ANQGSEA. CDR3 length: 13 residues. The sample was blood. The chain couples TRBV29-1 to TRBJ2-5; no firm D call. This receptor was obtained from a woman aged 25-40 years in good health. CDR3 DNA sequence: TGCAGCGTACGCCGGGCTTCCCAAGAGACCCAGTACTTC. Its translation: CSVRRASQETQYF.